The rows below give T cell receptor beta chains drawn from one sample of a study of Graves' ophthalmopathy and Graves' hyperthyroidism. TCRdb fed the multiplex PCR reads into MiXCR, producing one record per CDR3 protein. Of 680,000 or so distinct CDR3 sequences in the sample, over 20% were seen once. Sequenced: peripheral blood. Receptors originate from a young woman with stable Graves' hyperthyroidism. Some clones in this sample may be carry-over from other donors' samples. The CDR3 runs from the conserved cysteine through the conserved F or W. D genes are given only for firm matches. The size field is filled for only some rows; it gives once, few, many or a size class.

cdr3_nt cdr3_aa j_call v_call clone_size d_call
TGTGCCAGTAGTGAGGCGAACCCCGCCTCCTACGAGCAGTACTTC CASSEANPASYEQYF TRBJ2-7 TRBV19 many -
TGCAGTGCTCAAACCCGATTCTCTGGAAACACCATATATTTT CSAQTRFSGNTIYF TRBJ1-3 TRBV20-1 many -
TGTGCCAGCAGCCCCGCGGGAGGCGGCGACTACAATGAGCAGTTCTTC CASSPAGGGDYNEQFF TRBJ2-1 TRBV7-3 few TRBD2
TGTGCCAGCATCCCACCGAAGGGGAGCTACGAGCAGTACTTC CASIPPKGSYEQYF TRBJ2-7 TRBV28 many -
TGTGCCACCAGCAGAGAAGGAACACGCCAAGAGACCCAGTACTTC CATSREGTRQETQYF TRBJ2-5 TRBV15 - -
TGCAGTGCTAGAGATACCGGGACCTCCCAAAATTCACCCCTCCACTTT CSARDTGTSQNSPLHF TRBJ1-6 TRBV20-1 many -
TGCAGCGTTGATGGATTGGGACCTTCGAACGAGCAGTACTTC CSVDGLGPSNEQYF TRBJ2-7 TRBV29-1 many -
TGTGCCAGCAGCCGCCAGGTCCAGGGGTACGGCGGTGGAGAGACCCAGTACTTC CASSRQVQGYGGGETQYF TRBJ2-5 TRBV27 once -
TGCAGTGCTCAACATAACACCGGGGAGCTGTTTTTT CSAQHNTGELFF TRBJ2-2 TRBV20-1 once -
TGTGCCTGGAGTCAGCTAGCGAGCGCGAACACCGGGGAGCTGTTTTTT CAWSQLASANTGELFF TRBJ2-2 TRBV30 many -
TGTGCCAGCAGTGATGCCAGCGGGGCCCAAGAGACCCAGTACTTC CASSDASGAQETQYF TRBJ2-5 TRBV6-1 many TRBD2
TGTGCCAGCAGTGAAGGAGTGGGGAGGGGTGGCTACACCTTC CASSEGVGRGGYTF TRBJ1-2 TRBV2 few -
TGTGCCAGCAGCTTGACAGCGGGACAGGGTGGAGCCGAGCAGTACTTC CASSLTAGQGGAEQYF TRBJ2-7 TRBV5-5 - TRBD1
TGCGCCAGCAGCTTGGAAGGCAGCCGTAATTCACCCCTCCACTTT CASSLEGSRNSPLHF TRBJ1-6 TRBV5-1 - -
TGCAGTTCTAACCGGGACGTCGGTCGGGAGACCCAGTACTTC CSSNRDVGRETQYF TRBJ2-5 TRBV20-1 many -
TGTGTCACCAAGGGGAACACCGGGGAGCTGTTTTTT CVTKGNTGELFF TRBJ2-2 TRBV6-1 - -
TGTGCCAGCTATTTGACAGGGCACACTGAAGCTTTCTTT CASYLTGHTEAFF TRBJ1-1 TRBV6-2/TRBV6-3 - TRBD1
TGTGCCAGCAGCCAAGGCCACACGGGTTCACCCCTCCACTTT CASSQGHTGSPLHF TRBJ1-6 TRBV14 - -
TGTGCCAGCAGCCCCATGGGTGTCTCCTATAATTCACCCCTCCACTTT CASSPMGVSYNSPLHF TRBJ1-6 TRBV6-1 many -
TGTGCCAGCAGTTACTCCGGGACAGCCACTTCCTACGAGCAGTACTTC CASSYSGTATSYEQYF TRBJ2-7 TRBV12-3/TRBV12-4 - TRBD1
TGTGCCAGCAGCTTGGGCAGGGGCGATCAGCCCCAGCATTTT CASSLGRGDQPQHF TRBJ1-5 TRBV13 - -
TGTGCCAGCAGTTACTCGGTAGGACGGAAAAACACCGGGGAGCTGTTTTTT CASSYSVGRKNTGELFF TRBJ2-2 TRBV6-5 - -
TGTGCCAGCAGTTTATTGGGACAGGGTGACTCTAGTGGCAATCAGCCCCAGCATTTC CASSLLGQGDSSGNQPQHF TRBJ1-5 TRBV12-3/TRBV12-4 few TRBD1
TGCAGTGCTACCCACCCGCGGGAGGGCCCCGGGGAGCTGTTTTTT CSATHPREGPGELFF TRBJ2-2 TRBV20-1 - TRBD2
TGTGCCAGCAGTGAAGCTCGATTTAGAGTACCAGAGACCCAGTACTTC CASSEARFRVPETQYF TRBJ2-5 TRBV2 many -
TGCAGCGTCTGGGGTGGACTTAACTATGGCTACACCTTC CSVWGGLNYGYTF TRBJ1-2 TRBV29-1 many -
TGTGCCAGTAGTATTGCTCGGGACAGGGCAGAGACCCAGTACTTC CASSIARDRAETQYF TRBJ2-5 TRBV19 few TRBD1
TGTGCCAGCAGTTCCACTAGCGGGAGGGTCTACGAGCAGTACTTC CASSSTSGRVYEQYF TRBJ2-7 TRBV27 - TRBD2
TGTGCCAGCAGCCCTTCGGCGGGGGGAGCCAGCCCTTACGAGCAGTACTTC CASSPSAGGASPYEQYF TRBJ2-7 TRBV9 - TRBD2
TGTGCCAGTACTGACTGGAGCTCCTACGAGCAGTACTTC CASTDWSSYEQYF TRBJ2-7 TRBV30 many -
TGTGCCAGCAAGAGGGAGTTGGATTCACCCCTCCACTTT CASKRELDSPLHF TRBJ1-6 TRBV6-1 many -
TGTGCCAGCAGTTACTCCTGGCGGTCGGGCACTGAAGCTTTCTTT CASSYSWRSGTEAFF TRBJ1-1 TRBV6-5 many -
TGTGCCAGCAGCGGACAGGGGAGAGCTGGGGCCAACGTCCTGACTTTC CASSGQGRAGANVLTF TRBJ2-6 TRBV6-2/TRBV6-3 many TRBD1
TGCAGTGCTAGAGAAGGCAGCTCGAACACTGAAGCTTTCTTT CSAREGSSNTEAFF TRBJ1-1 TRBV20-1 many -
TGCAGTGCTAGGGTAATGTTGGGTTCTCCTGGAAACACCATATATTTT CSARVMLGSPGNTIYF TRBJ1-3 TRBV20-1 many -
TGTGCCCGGCGGGGACAGGGGTACGAGCAGTACTTC CARRGQGYEQYF TRBJ2-7 TRBV30 many TRBD1
- CSARVQQGDFRGYTF TRBJ1-2 TRBV20-1 many -
TGTGCCAGCACCTCACGGACTGGGGCGGCCGGGGAGCTGTTTTTT CASTSRTGAAGELFF TRBJ2-2 TRBV12-3/TRBV12-4 - -
TGTGCCAGCAGCCCGAGAGGGGTTAGCGGGGACACCGGGGAGCTGTTTTTT CASSPRGVSGDTGELFF TRBJ2-2 TRBV7-8 - TRBD2
TGTGCCAGCAGCGAAACAGGGGTGTATGACTACACCTTC CASSETGVYDYTF TRBJ1-2 TRBV7-9 - TRBD1
TGCAGTGCTAGAACCTTGGACAGTGACTATGGCTACACCTTC CSARTLDSDYGYTF TRBJ1-2 TRBV20-1 - -
TGTGCCAGCAGTGACAACTCCTATGGCTACACCTTC CASSDNSYGYTF TRBJ1-2 TRBV6-1 few -
TGTGCCAGTTGTAGGTGGCACAAGGACACTGAAGCTTTCTTT CASCRWHKDTEAFF TRBJ1-1 TRBV27 many -
TGTGCCAGCAGCCCTTCACCCTGGGATCAAGGATATGCGCAGCCCCAGCATTTT CASSPSPWDQGYAQPQHF TRBJ1-5 TRBV6-4 many -
TGTGCCAGCAGCCCGTCAGTCAATCAGCCCCAGCATTTT CASSPSVNQPQHF TRBJ1-5 TRBV10-1 - -
TGTGCCAGCAGTGCTTTTAGCGCGCAAGAGACCCAGTACTTC CASSAFSAQETQYF TRBJ2-5 TRBV6-1 - -
TGCGCCAGCAGCCCGAGGACAGGGACGCGAGTTCGTGGCTACACCTTC CASSPRTGTRVRGYTF TRBJ1-2 TRBV5-1 many TRBD1
TGTGCCAACCTATTACAAGACAGGAACACTGAAGCTTTCTTT CANLLQDRNTEAFF TRBJ1-1 TRBV2 many -
TGTGCCAGCAGCAAGGGACAGAGAAATAGCAATCAGCCCCAGCATTTT CASSKGQRNSNQPQHF TRBJ1-5 TRBV12-3/TRBV12-4 many TRBD1
TGTGCCACCTCACAGGGTCCCCACGAGCAGTACTTC CATSQGPHEQYF TRBJ2-7 TRBV24-1 - -
TGTGCCAGCAAGAGCGGAGGTGGGGCCAACGCCCTGACTTTC CASKSGGGANALTF TRBJ2-6 TRBV6-2/TRBV6-3 - -
TGTGCCAGCAGGGAGGATTTACCTGGAAACACCATATATTTT CASREDLPGNTIYF TRBJ1-3 TRBV12-3/TRBV12-4 many -
TGCAGTGCTTCAGGACAGGGCGGTGAGAGCCAGTACTTC CSASGQGGESQYF TRBJ2-5 TRBV20-1 - TRBD1
TGTGCCAGCAGCGATACAGGGGGCACCGGGGAGCTGTTTTTT CASSDTGGTGELFF TRBJ2-2 TRBV12-3/TRBV12-4 many TRBD1
TGTGCCAGCAGTGGGGGACTATGGAACTACGAGCAGTACTTC CASSGGLWNYEQYF TRBJ2-7 TRBV2 many TRBD2
TGTGCCAGCAGTCCCCCTTACCCCAAAAACATTCAGTACTTC CASSPPYPKNIQYF TRBJ2-4 TRBV6-1 - -
TGTGCCAGCAGTCCCGCCCGACAGGGGGTAGGGCCCCAGCATTTT CASSPARQGVGPQHF TRBJ1-5 TRBV12-3/TRBV12-4 many TRBD1
TGCAGTGCGCCGGGACACCAAAGCCCCCCTAGAGAGACCCAGTACTTC CSAPGHQSPPRETQYF TRBJ2-5 TRBV20-1 many -
TGTGCCAGCAGCTTCGAATTCGGAGGGGGCCCGAACACCGGGGAGCTGTTTTTT CASSFEFGGGPNTGELFF TRBJ2-2 TRBV7-8 - -
TGCAGTGCTATGATTGTACGGGGGGCCAAGTCTGAAGCTTTCTTT CSAMIVRGAKSEAFF TRBJ1-1 TRBV20-1 few -